This T cell receptor (beta chain) was sequenced in a study of identifying expanded T cells in peripheral blood. CDR3 length: 17 amino acids. Per the germline V gene, CDR1 is LGHNA and CDR2 is YNFKEQ. V was pared by 4 bases and J by 4 bases, with 13 bases of the junction left unmatched. This table comes from immunoSEQ multiplex PCR, and its TCRdb copy is limited to in-frame clones, with some not included. The sample carries some 72,000 clones, roughly 90% recorded once. During the collection period, no donor immune events like infections were recorded. V usage is TRBV4-2 and J usage is TRBJ2-1, with 7 bases that match TRBD1. The TCR comes from a person aged 18 to 75 in good health. Sequenced input: blood. The DNA for the CDR3 is TGTGCCAGCAGCCCCCAAGCGAACAGGGGCCCTTACAATGAGCAGTTCTTC. Encoded protein: CASSPQANRGPYNEQFF.